This TCR beta chain was profiled in a study of T cell clusters in autoimmune cytopenias. About the study: TRB sequencing had a median 51,575 reads and about 2,500 distinct clonotypes per sample. Study-level results: The T cell clusters came from computational analysis alone and lack functional validation.

Some 34,000 genome equivalents of blood DNA were amplified for TRB. One tube held mixed TRB-A and TRB-B primer pools for touch-down PCR. No DNA is given; TCRdb re-called the multiplex PCR reads and lists each CDR3 protein once. The specimen's table records roughly 8,300 distinct CDR3 sequences. This clonotype is medium-sized by frequency. Its matching antigen is unknown. The length of the CDR3 is 15 residues. Germline assignment: CDR1 MNHNY and CDR2 SVGAGI (reference sequence). Sample: peripheral blood. V and J are TRBV6-6 and TRBJ1-5; TCRdb indicates TRBD1, and absent DNA this call remains unverified. The TCR comes from a human donor with an autoimmune cytopenia or autoimmune hepatitis (not recorded which). The CDR3 region is CASTVPGASNQPQHF.